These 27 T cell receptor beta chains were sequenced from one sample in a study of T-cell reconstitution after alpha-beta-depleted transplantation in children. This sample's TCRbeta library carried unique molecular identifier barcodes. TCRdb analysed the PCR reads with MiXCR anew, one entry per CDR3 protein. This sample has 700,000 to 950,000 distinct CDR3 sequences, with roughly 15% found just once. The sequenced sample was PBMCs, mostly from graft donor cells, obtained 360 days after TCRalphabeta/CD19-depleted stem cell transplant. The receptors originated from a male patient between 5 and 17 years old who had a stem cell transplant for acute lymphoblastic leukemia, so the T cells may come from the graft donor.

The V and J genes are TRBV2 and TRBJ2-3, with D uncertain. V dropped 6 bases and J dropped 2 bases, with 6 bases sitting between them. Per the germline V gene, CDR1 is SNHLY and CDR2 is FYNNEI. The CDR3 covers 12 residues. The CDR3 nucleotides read TGTGCCAGCAGGGCCGCCACAGATACGCAGTATTTT. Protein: CASRAATDTQYF.

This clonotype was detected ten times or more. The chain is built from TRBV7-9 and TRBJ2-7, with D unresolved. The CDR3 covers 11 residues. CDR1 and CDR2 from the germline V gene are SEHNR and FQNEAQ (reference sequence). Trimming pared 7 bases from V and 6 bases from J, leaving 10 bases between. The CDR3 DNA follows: TGTGCCAGCACCACGTCCGTCGAGCAGTACTTC. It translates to CASTTSVEQYF.

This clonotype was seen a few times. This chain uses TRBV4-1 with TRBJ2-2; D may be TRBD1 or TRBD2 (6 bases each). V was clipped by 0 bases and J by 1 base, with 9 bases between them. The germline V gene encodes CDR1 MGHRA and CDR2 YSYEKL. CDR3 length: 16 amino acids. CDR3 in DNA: TGCGCCAGCAGCCAAGAAGGGGGGCTGAACACCGGGGAGCTGTTTTTT. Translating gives CASSQEGGLNTGELFF.

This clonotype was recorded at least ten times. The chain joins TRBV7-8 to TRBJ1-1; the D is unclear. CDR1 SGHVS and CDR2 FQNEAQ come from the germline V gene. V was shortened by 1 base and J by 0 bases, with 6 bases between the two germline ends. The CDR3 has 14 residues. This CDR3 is CASSLGDVNTEAFF. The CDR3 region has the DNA TGTGCCAGCAGCTTAGGGGATGTGAACACTGAAGCTTTCTTT.

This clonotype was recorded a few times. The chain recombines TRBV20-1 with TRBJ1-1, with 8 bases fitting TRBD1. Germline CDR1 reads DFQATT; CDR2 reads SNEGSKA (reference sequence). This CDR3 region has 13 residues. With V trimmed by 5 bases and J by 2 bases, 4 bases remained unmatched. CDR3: CSAGDRRNTEAFF. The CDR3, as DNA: TGCAGTGCTGGGGACAGGCGTAACACTGAAGCTTTCTTT.

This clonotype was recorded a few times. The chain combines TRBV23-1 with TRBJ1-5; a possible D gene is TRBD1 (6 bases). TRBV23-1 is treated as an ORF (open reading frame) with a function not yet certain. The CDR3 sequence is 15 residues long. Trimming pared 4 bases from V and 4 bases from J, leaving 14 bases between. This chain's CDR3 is CASSPSDRSNQPQHF. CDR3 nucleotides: TGCGCCAGCAGTCCTTCGGACAGATCTAATCAGCCCCAGCATTTT.

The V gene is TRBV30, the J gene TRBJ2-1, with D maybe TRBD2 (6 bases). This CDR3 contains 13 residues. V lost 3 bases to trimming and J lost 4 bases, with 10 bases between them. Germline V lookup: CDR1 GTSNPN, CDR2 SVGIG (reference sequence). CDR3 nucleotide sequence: TGTGCCTGGAGCCTAGCGATGTACAATGAGCAGTTCTTC. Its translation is CAWSLAMYNEQFF.

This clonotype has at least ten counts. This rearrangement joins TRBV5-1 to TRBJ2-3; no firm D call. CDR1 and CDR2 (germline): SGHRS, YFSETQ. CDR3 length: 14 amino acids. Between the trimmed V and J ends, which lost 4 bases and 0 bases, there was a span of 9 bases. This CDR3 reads CASSALGSTDTQYF. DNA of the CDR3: TGCGCCAGCAGCGCTTTAGGTAGCACAGATACGCAGTATTTT.

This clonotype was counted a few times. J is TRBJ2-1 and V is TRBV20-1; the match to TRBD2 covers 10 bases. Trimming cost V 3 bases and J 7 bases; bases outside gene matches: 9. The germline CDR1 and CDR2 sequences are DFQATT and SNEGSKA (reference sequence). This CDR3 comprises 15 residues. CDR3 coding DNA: TGCAGTGCTAGGCCGAGCGGGAGGGCATGGAATGAGCAGTTCTTC. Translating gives CSARPSGRAWNEQFF.

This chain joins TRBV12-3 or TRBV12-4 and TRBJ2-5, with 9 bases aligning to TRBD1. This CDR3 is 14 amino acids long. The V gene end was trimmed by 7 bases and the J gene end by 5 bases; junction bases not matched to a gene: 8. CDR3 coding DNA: TGTGCCAGCACTTGGTTGGGGACAGGGGAGACCCAGTACTTC. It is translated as CASTWLGTGETQYF.

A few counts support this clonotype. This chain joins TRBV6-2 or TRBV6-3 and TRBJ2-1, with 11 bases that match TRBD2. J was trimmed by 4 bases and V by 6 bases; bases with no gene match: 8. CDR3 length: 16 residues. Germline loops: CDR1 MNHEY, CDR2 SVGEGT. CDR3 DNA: TGTGCCAGCAGATTTAGCGGGAGGGCCCCTTACAATGAGCAGTTCTTC. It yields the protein CASRFSGRAPYNEQFF.

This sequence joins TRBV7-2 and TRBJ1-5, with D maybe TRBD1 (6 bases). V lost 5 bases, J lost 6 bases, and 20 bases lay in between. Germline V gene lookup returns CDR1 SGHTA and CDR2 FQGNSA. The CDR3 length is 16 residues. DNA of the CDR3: TGTGCCAGCAGCATAACGGGACACAAAAGAGGTCAGCCCCAGCATTTT. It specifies CASSITGHKRGQPQHF.

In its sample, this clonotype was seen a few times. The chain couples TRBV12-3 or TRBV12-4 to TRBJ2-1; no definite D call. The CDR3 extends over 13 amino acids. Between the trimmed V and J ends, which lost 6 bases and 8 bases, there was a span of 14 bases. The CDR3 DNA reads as TGTGCCAGCAGAATTGGCCCGGACGATGAGCAGTTCTTC. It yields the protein CASRIGPDDEQFF.

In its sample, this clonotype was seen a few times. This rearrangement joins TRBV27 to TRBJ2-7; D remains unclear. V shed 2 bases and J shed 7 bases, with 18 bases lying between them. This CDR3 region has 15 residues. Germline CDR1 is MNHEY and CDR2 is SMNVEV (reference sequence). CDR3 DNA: TGTGCCAGCAGTTTACAGCCTAACTCGCTACAGGAGCAGTACTTC. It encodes CASSLQPNSLQEQYF.

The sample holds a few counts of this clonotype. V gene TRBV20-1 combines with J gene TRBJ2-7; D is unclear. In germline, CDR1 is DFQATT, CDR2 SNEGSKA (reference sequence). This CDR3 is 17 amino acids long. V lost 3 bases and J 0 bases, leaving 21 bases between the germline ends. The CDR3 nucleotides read TGCAGTGCTAGTCGGGCAGCTTTACGGATGAGCTCCTACGAGCAGTACTTC. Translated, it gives CSASRAALRMSSYEQYF.

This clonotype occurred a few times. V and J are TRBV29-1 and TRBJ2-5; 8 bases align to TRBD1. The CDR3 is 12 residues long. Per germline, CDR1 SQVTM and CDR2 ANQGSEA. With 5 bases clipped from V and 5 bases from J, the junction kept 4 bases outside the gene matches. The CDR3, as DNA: TGCAGCGTTTCAGGGGGCGGGGAGACCCAGTACTTC. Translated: CSVSGGGETQYF. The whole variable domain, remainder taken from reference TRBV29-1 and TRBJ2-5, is SAVISQKPSRDICQRGTSLTIQCQVDSQVTMMFWYRQQPGQSLTLIATANQGSEATYESGFVIDKFPISRPNLTFSTLTVSNMSPEDSSIYLCSVSGGGETQYFGPGTRLLVL.

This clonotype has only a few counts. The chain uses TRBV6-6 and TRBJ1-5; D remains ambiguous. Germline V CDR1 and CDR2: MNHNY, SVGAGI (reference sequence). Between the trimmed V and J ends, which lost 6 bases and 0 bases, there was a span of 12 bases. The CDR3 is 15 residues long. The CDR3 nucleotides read TGTGCCAGCAGATTCTACAGCCATAGCAATCAGCCCCAGCATTTT. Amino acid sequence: CASRFYSHSNQPQHF.

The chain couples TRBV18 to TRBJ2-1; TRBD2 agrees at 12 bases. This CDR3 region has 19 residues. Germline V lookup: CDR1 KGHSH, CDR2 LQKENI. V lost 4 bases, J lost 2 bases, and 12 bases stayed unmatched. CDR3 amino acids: CASSLLEASGRVAYNEQFF. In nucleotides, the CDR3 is TGTGCCAGCTCACTACTTGAGGCTAGCGGGAGGGTGGCCTACAATGAGCAGTTCTTC.

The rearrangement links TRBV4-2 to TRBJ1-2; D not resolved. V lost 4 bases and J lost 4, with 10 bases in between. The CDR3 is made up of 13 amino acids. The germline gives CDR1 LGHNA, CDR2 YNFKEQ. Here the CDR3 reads CASSPGSLYGYTF. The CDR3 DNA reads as TGTGCCAGCAGCCCCGGGAGCCTCTATGGCTACACCTTC.

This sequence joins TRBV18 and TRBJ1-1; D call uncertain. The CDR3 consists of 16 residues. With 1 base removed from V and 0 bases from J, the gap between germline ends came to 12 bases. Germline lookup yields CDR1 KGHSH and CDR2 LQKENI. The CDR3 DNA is TGTGCCAGCTCACCACTGTCTGACCGCATGAACACTGAAGCTTTCTTT. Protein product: CASSPLSDRMNTEAFF.

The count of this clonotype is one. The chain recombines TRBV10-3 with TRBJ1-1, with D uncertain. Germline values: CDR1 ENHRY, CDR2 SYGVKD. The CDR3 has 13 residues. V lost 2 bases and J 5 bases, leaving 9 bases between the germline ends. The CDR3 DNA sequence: TGTGCCATCAGTGAGATGGAGGGAACTGAAGCTTTCTTT. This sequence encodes CAISEMEGTEAFF.

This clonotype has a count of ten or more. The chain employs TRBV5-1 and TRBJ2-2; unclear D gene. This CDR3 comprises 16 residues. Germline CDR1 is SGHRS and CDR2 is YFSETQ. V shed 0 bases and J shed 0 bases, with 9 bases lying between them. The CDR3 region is CASSLAVIANTGELFF. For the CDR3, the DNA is TGCGCCAGCAGCTTGGCTGTTATCGCGAACACCGGGGAGCTGTTTTTT. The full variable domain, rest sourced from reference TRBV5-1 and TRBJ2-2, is KAGVTQTPRYLIKTRGQQVTLSCSPISGHRSVSWYQQTPGQGLQFLFEYFSETQRNKGNFPGRFSGRQFSNSRSEMNVSTLELGDSALYLCASSLAVIANTGELFFGEGSRLTVL.

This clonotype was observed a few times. In DNA, the CDR3 is TGTGCCACCAGCAGAGATAGGGGACACAATGAGCAGTTCTTC. This codes for CATSRDRGHNEQFF. The rearrangement joins TRBV15 to TRBJ2-1; D is possibly TRBD1 or TRBD2 (5 bases each). Germline V gene lookup returns CDR1 LNHNV and CDR2 YYDKDF (reference sequence). V was trimmed by 0 bases and J by 5 bases, leaving 8 bases between them. The CDR3 contains 14 residues. The whole variable domain, remainder taken from reference TRBV15 and TRBJ2-1, is DAMVIQNPRYQVTQFGKPVTLSCSQTLNHNVMYWYQQKSSQAPKLLFHYYDKDFNNEADTPDNFQSRRPNTSFCFLDIRSPGLGDTAMYLCATSRDRGHNEQFFGPGTRLTVL.

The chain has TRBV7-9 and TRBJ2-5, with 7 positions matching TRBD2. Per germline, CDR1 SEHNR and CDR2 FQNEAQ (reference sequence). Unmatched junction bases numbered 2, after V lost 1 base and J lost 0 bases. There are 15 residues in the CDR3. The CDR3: CASSLVGTNQETQYF. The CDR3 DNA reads TGTGCCAGCAGCTTAGTCGGGACTAACCAAGAGACCCAGTACTTC.

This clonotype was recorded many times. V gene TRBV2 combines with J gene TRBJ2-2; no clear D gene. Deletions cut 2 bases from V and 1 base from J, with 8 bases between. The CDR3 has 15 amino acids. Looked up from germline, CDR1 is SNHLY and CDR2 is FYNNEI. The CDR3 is CASSELAVNTGELFF. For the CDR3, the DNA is TGTGCCAGCAGTGAATTAGCAGTGAACACCGGGGAGCTGTTTTTT.

CDR3 nucleotide sequence: TGTGCCAGCAGCTTATCCCCTAGCCCATACTACGGGGAGCTGTTTTTT. Residues: CASSLSPSPYYGELFF. The genes are TRBV11-2 and TRBJ2-2, with D possibly being TRBD2 (5 bases). V gave up 2 bases and J gave up 7 bases, with 17 bases separating them. Germline CDR1 and CDR2: SGHAT and FQNNGV. The length of the CDR3 is 16 residues.

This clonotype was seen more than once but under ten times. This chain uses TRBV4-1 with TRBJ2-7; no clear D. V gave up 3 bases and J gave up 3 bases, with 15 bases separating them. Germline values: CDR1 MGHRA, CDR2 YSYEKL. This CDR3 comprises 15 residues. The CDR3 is CASSQFADAFYEQYF. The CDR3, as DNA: TGCGCCAGCAGCCAGTTCGCGGACGCCTTCTACGAGCAGTACTTC.